The entry that follows covers one T cell receptor beta chain sequence. What it binds is not known. This CDR3 is 14 amino acids long. V lost 2 bases, J lost 3 bases, and 4 bases stayed unmatched. Germline CDR1 MNHEY, CDR2 SVGAGI. This sample is drawn from a study of cytomegalovirus exposure and HLA in healthy donors. Study-wide findings and caveats: Researchers reportedly found TCR beta sequences accurately predicted most subjects' HLA-A and HLA-B alleles.

A multiplex PCR was run with 60 Vbeta primers and 13 Jbeta primers. Only in-frame clones appear in the TCRdb table, and some are missing; sequencing was by immunoSEQ multiplex PCR. The table includes approximately 150,000 clones, around four fifths detected once. The J gene is TRBJ2-7, the V gene TRBV6-5; 7 bases are a match to TRBD2. Input material: PBMCs. The receptor was derived from a man aged 50 to 59 in good health and CMV-seropositive. This chain's CDR3 is CASSYQPGGYEQYF. The CDR3 coding sequence is TGTGCCAGCAGTTACCAACCGGGGGGCTACGAGCAGTACTTC.